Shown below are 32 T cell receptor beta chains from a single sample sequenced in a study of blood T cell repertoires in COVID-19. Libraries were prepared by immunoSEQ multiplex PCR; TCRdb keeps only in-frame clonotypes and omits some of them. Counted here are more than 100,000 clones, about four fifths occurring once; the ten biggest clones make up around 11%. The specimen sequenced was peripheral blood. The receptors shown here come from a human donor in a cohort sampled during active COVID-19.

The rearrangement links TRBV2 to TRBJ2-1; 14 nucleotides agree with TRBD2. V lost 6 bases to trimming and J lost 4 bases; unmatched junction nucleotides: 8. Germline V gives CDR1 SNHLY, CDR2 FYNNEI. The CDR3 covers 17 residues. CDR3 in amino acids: CASRKRGTSGGYNEQFF. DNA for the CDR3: TGTGCCAGCAGGAAGAGGGGGACTAGCGGGGGATACAATGAGCAGTTCTTC. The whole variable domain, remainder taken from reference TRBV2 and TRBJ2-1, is EPEVTQTPSHQVTQMGQEVILRCVPISNHLYFYWYRQILGQKVEFLVSFYNNEISEKSEIFDDQFSVERPDGSNFTLKIRSTKLEDSAMYFCASRKRGTSGGYNEQFFGPGTRLTVL.

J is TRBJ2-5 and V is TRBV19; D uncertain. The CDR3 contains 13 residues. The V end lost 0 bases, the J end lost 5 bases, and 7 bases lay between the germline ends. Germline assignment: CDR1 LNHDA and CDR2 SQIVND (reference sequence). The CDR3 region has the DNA TGTGCCAGTAGTATAGAGATTCGGGAGACCCAGTACTTC. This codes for CASSIEIRETQYF.

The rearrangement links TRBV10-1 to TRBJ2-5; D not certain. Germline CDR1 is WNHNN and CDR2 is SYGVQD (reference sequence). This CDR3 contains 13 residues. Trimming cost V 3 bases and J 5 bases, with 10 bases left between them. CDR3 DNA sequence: TGCGCCAGCAGTGAACAGCTTGGGGAGACCCAGTACTTC. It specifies CASSEQLGETQYF.

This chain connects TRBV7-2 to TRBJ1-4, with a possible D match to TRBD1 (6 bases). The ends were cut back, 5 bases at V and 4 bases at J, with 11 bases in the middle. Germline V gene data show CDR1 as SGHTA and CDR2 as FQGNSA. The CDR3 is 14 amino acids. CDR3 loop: CASSPDRFNEKLFF. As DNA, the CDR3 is TGTGCCAGCAGCCCCGACAGGTTTAATGAAAAACTGTTTTTT.

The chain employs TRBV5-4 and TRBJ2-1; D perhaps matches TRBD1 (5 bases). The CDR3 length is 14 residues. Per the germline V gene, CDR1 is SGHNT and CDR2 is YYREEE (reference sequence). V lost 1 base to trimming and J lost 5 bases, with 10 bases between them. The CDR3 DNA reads TGTGCCAGCAGCTTGTCGGCAGGGAACAATGAGCAGTTCTTC. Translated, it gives CASSLSAGNNEQFF.

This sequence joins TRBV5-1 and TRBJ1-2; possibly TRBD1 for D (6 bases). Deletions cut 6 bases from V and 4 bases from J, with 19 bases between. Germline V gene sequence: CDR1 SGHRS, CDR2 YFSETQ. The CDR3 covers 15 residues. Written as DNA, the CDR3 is TGCGCCAGCAACCGGGCGGGGGCAGATGTCTATGGCTACACCTTC. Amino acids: CASNRAGADVYGYTF.

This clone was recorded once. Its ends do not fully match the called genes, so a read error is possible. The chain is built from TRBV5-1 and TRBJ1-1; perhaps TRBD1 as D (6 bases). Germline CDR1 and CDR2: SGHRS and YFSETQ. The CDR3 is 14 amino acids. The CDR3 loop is CASRAGVRNAEAFF. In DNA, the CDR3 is TGCGCCAGCAGGGCAGGGGTAAGGAACGCTGAAGCTTTCTTT.

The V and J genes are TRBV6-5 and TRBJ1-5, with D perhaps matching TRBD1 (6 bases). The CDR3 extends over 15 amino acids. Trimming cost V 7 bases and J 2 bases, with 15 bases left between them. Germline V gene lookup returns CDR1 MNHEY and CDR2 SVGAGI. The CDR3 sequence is CASTRGGDGNQPQHF. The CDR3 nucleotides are TGTGCCAGCACTCGAGGGGGGGATGGCAATCAGCCCCAGCATTTT.

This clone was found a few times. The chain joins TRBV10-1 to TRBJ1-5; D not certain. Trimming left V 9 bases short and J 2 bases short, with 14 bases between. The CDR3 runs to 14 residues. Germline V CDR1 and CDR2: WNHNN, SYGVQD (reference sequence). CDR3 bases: TGCGCCAGTATTGTGGAGGATTGCAATCAGCCCCAGCATTTT. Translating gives CASIVEDCNQPQHF.

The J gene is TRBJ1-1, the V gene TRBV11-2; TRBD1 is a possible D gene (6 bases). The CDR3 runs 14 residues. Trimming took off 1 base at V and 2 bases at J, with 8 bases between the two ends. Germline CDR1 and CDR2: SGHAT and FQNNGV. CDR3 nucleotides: TGTGCCAGCAGCTTAGTGGACAGAAACACTGAAGCTTTCTTT. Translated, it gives CASSLVDRNTEAFF. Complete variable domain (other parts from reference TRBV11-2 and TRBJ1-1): EAGVAQSPRYKIIEKRQSVAFWCNPISGHATLYWYQQILGQGPKLLIQFQNNGVVDDSQLPKDRFSAERLKGVDSTLKIQPAKLEDSAVYLCASSLVDRNTEAFFGQGTRLTVV.

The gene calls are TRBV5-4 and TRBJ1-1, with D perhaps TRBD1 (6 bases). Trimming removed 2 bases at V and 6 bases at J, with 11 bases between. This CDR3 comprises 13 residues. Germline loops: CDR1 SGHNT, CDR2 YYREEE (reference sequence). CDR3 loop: CASSLMGAPEAFF. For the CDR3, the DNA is TGTGCCAGCAGCTTAATGGGGGCGCCTGAAGCTTTCTTT.

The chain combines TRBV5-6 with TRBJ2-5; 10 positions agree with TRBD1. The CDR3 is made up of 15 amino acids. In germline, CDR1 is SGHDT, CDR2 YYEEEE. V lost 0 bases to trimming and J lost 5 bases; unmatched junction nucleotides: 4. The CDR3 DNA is TGTGCCAGCAGCTTGGCCGGGACAGGGGCGGAGACCCAGTACTTC. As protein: CASSLAGTGAETQYF.

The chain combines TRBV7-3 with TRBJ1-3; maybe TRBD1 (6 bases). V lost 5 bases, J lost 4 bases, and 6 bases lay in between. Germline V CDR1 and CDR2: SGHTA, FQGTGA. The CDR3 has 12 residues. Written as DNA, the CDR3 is TGTGCCAGCAGCGGGACAGGAAACACCATATATTTT. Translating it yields CASSGTGNTIYF.

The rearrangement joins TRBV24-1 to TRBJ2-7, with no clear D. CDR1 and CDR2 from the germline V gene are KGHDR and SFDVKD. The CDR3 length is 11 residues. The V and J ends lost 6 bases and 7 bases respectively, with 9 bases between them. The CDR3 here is CATSSYGEQYF. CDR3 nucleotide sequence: TGTGCCACCAGTTCATACGGGGAGCAGTACTTC.

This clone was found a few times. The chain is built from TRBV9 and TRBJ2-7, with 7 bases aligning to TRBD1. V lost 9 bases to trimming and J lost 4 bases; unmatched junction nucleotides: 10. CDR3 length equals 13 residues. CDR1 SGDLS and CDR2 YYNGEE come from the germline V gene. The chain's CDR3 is CAKYYRGVYEQYF. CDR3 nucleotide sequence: TGTGCCAAATACTACAGGGGCGTATACGAGCAGTACTTC. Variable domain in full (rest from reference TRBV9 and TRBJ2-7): DSGVTQTPKHLITATGQRVTLRCSPRSGDLSVYWYQQSLDQGLQFLIQYYNGEERAKGNILERFSAQQFPDLHSELNLSSLELGDSALYFCAKYYRGVYEQYFGPGTRLTVT.

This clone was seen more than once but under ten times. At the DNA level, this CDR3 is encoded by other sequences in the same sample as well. The CDR3 reads CASSLAGGSTDTQYF. CDR3 coding DNA: TGTGCCAGCAGCTTAGCGGGGGGCAGCACAGATACGCAGTATTTT. The chain links TRBV7-3 to TRBJ2-3, with TRBD2 matching over 8 bases. The germline CDR1 and CDR2 sequences are SGHTA and FQGTGA. V lost 2 bases, J lost 0 bases, and 1 base stayed unmatched. The CDR3 contains 15 residues. Full variable domain (rest looked up from reference TRBV7-3 and TRBJ2-3): GAGVSQTPSNKVTEKGKYVELRCDPISGHTALYWYRQSLGQGPEFLIYFQGTGAADDSGLPNDRFFAVRPEGSVSTLKIQRTERGDSAVYLCASSLAGGSTDTQYFGPGTRLTVL.

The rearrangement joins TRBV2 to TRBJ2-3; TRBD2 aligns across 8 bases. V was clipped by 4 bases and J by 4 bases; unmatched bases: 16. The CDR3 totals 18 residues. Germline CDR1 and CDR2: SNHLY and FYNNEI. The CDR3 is CASSVYRVGLGGSDTQYF. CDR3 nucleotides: TGTGCCAGCAGTGTGTACCGGGTGGGACTAGGGGGGTCAGATACGCAGTATTTT.

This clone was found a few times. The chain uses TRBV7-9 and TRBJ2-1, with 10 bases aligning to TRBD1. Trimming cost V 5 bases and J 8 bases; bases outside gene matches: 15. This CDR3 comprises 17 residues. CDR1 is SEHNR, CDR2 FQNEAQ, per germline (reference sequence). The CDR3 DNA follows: TGTGCCAGCAGCCCTGGGTTCCGGGGGACAGGGGACCATGAGCAGTTCTTC. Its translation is CASSPGFRGTGDHEQFF.

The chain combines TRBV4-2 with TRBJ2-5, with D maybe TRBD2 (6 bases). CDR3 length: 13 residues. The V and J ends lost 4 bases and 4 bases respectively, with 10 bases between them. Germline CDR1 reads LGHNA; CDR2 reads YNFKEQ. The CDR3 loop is CASSPLGGETQYF. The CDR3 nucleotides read TGTGCCAGCAGCCCGCTCGGGGGAGAGACCCAGTACTTC.

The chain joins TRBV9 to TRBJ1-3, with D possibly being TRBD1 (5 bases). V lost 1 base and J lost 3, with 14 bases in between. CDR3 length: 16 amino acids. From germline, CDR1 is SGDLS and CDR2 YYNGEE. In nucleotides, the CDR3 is TGTGCCAGCAGCGTAAGCCGGCAGGGAATTGGAAACACCATATATTTT. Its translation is CASSVSRQGIGNTIYF. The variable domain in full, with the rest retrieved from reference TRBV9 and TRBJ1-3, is DSGVTQTPKHLITATGQRVTLRCSPRSGDLSVYWYQQSLDQGLQFLIQYYNGEERAKGNILERFSAQQFPDLHSELNLSSLELGDSALYFCASSVSRQGIGNTIYFGEGSWLTVV.

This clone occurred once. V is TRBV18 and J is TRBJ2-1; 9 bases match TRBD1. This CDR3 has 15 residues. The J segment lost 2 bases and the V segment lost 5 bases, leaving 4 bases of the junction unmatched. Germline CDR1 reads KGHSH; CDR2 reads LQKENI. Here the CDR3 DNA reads TGTGCCAGCTCAACCGGGACAGGGCCCTACAATGAGCAGTTCTTC. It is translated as CASSTGTGPYNEQFF.

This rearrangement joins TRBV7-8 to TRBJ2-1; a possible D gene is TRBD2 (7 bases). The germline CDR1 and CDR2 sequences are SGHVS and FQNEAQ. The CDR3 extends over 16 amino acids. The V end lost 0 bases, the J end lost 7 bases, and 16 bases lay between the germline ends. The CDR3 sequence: CASSLAPRGAGNEQFF. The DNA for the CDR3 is TGTGCCAGCAGCTTAGCCCCTCGGGGGGCAGGGAATGAGCAGTTCTTC.

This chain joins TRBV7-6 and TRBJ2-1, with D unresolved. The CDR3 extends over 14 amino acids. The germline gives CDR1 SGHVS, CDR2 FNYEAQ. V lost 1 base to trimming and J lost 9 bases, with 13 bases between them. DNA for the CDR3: TGTGCCAGCAGCTTAGGCGTCTCTCGCGGTGAGCAGTTCTTC. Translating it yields CASSLGVSRGEQFF.

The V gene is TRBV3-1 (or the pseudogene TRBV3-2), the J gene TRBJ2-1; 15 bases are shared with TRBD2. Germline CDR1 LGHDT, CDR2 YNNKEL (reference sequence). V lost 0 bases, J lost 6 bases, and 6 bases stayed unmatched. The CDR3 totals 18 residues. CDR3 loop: CASSQDIPGLAGGNEQFF. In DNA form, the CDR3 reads TGTGCCAGCAGCCAAGATATCCCGGGACTAGCGGGGGGCAATGAGCAGTTCTTC.

The CDR3 coding sequence is TGTGCCAGCAGCCATGTAGCAGGGATGATAAACACCATATATTTT. Amino acids: CASSHVAGMINTIYF. The V and J genes are TRBV7-2 and TRBJ1-3, with a possible D match to TRBD1 (5 bases). Germline V gene lookup returns CDR1 SGHTA and CDR2 FQGNSA. The V gene lost 5 bases and the J gene lost 6 bases, with 17 bases spanning the gap. The CDR3 contains 15 residues.

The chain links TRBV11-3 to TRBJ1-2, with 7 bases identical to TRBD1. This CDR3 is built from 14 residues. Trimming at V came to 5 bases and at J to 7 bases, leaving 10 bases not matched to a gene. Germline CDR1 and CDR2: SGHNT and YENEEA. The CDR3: CASSAGTASSGYTF. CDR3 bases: TGTGCCAGCAGCGCCGGGACAGCCTCATCTGGCTACACCTTC. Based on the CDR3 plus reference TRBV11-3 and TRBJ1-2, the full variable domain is EAGVVQSPRYKIIEKKQPVAFWCNPISGHNTLYWYLQNLGQGPELLIRYENEEAVDDSQLPKDRFSAERLKGVDSTLKIQPAELGDSAVYLCASSAGTASSGYTFGSGTRLTVV.

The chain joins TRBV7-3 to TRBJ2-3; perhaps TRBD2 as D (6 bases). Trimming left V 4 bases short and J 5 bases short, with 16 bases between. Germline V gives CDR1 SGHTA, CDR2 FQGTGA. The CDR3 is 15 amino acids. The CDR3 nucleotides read TGTGCCAGCAGCTGGAGCGGGCCCGCGGGAGATACGCAGTATTTT. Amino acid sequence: CASSWSGPAGDTQYF.

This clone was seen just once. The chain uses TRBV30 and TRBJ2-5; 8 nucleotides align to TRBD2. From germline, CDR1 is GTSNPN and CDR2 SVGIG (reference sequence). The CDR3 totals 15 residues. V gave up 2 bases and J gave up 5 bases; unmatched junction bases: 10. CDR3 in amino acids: CAWSSILAGSETQYF. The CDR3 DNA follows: TGTGCCTGGAGTTCAATCTTAGCGGGGTCGGAGACCCAGTACTTC.

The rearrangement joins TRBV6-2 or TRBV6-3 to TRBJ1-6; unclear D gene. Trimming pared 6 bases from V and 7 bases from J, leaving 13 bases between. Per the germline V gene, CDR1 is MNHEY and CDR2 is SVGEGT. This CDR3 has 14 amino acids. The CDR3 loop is CASSPGSYNSPLHF. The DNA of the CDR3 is TGTGCCAGCAGCCCCGGGAGTTACAATTCACCCCTCCACTTT.

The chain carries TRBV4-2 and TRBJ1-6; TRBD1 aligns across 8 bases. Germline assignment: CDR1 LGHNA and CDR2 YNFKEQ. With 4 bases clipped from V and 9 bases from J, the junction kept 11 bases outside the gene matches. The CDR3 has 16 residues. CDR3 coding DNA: TGTGCCAGCAGCCGAACCGGACAGGGAGTAGGTTCACCCCTCCACTTT. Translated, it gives CASSRTGQGVGSPLHF.

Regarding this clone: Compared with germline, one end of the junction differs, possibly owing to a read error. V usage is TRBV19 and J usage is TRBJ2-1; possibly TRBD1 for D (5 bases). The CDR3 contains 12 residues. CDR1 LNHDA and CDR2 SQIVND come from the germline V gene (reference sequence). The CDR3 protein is CASNPGKGPVIF. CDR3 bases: TGTGCCAGTAACCCCGGTAAGGGGCCGGTAATCTTC. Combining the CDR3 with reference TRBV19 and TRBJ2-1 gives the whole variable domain DGGITQSPKYLFRKEGQNVTLSCEQNLNHDAMYWYRQDPGQGLRLIYYSQIVNDFQKGDIAEGYSVSREKKESFPLTVTSAQKNPTAFYLCASNPGKGPVIFGPGTRLTVL.

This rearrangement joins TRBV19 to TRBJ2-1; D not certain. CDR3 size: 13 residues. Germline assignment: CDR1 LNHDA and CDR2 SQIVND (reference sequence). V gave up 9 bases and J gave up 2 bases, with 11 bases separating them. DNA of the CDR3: TGTGCCAGCAGGTCTCCTCCCTACAATGAGCAGTTCTTC. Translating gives CASRSPPYNEQFF.